A single sample gave rise to the 2 T cell receptor beta chains below, sequenced in a study of blood T cell repertoires in COVID-19. Sequencing was performed with immunoSEQ multiplex PCR; in TCRdb, only in-frame clones are kept and a portion is missing. The sample holds 210,000 or so clones, under 95% seen once. The specimen sequenced was peripheral blood. The receptors here all came from a man aged 25-45 years with acute or convalescent COVID-19.

V usage is TRBV28 and J usage is TRBJ2-7; the match to TRBD1 covers 7 bases. The CDR3 contains 14 residues. The V gene's germline CDR1 is MDHEN and CDR2 SYDVKM. With V trimmed by 6 bases and J by 6 bases, 11 bases remained unmatched. The CDR3 protein is CASRLTGSWGEQYF. CDR3 nucleotides: TGTGCCAGCAGATTGACAGGGAGCTGGGGCGAGCAGTACTTC.

This clone came up once. This chain connects TRBV5-8 to TRBJ2-7, with D possibly matching TRBD2 (6 bases). This CDR3 spans 15 amino acids. V was clipped by 0 bases and J by 7 bases, with 17 bases between them. Looked up from germline, CDR1 is SGHTS and CDR2 is YDEGEE. CDR3 protein: CASSLGAGRSGEQYF. CDR3 coding DNA: TGTGCCAGCAGCTTGGGCGCGGGACGTTCGGGGGAGCAGTACTTC.